The subject of this entry is one T cell receptor (beta chain). Recruits, aged about 18 to 95 years, lived in 20 to 30 US areas. Researchers sorted participants into cohorts using their self-reported clinical history. This table comes from immunoSEQ multiplex PCR, and its TCRdb copy is limited to in-frame clones, with some not included. Here the sample spans 150,000 or so clones, about 80% being singletons. The data derive from a study of blood T cell repertoires in COVID-19. The wider study: Italy, Spain and the United States were the sources of the convalescent and acute COVID-19 samples. PBMCs, B-cell-depleted T cells, or T cells provided the cDNA or gDNA that made up the material.

This CDR3 has 14 amino acids. The germline V and J ends were trimmed by 0 bases and 3 bases, with 9 bases remaining between them. In germline, CDR1 is LNHNV, CDR2 YYDKDF (reference sequence). The chain couples TRBV15 to TRBJ2-7, with D hard to call. The sequenced material came from PBMCs or T cells enriched from blood (not recorded which). This TCR derives from a man over 45 who had recovered from COVID-19. CDR3 amino acids: CATSREGTSYEQYF. The DNA for the CDR3 is TGTGCCACCAGCAGAGAGGGCACAAGCTACGAGCAGTACTTC. The entire variable domain, with the rest obtained from reference TRBV15 and TRBJ2-7, is as follows: DAMVIQNPRYQVTQFGKPVTLSCSQTLNHNVMYWYQQKSSQAPKLLFHYYDKDFNNEADTPDNFQSRRPNTSFCFLDIRSPGLGDTAMYLCATSREGTSYEQYFGPGTRLTVT.